One sample yielded the 6 T cell receptor beta chains listed below, sequenced in a study of early T cells in non-severe SARS-CoV-2 infection (TCRdb year 2021). The library was obtained by 5' RACE. Instrument used: NextSeq 500. TCRdb trimmed the raw reads at Q25, called clones with MiXCR and kept productive beta chains. CDR3 protein duplicates are merged, each entry listing the most common genes and DNA. The sample table contains around 100,000 distinct CDR3 sequences; only one count was recorded for around 13% of them. 5.5% to 7% of the sample goes to the ten largest clones. Sequences were obtained from whole blood. These receptors originate from an adult who was a healthcare worker with PCR-confirmed SARS-CoV-2 infection or an uninfected control (not recorded which).

The chain couples TRBV5-5 to TRBJ2-2; D not certain. The V and J ends lost 4 bases and 0 bases respectively, with 7 bases between them. From germline, CDR1 is SGHKS and CDR2 YYEKEE (reference sequence). The CDR3 consists of 14 residues. Written as DNA, the CDR3 is TGTGCCAGCAGCCGATCATCGAACACCGGGGAGCTGTTTTTT. Translated: CASSRSSNTGELFF.

This chain links TRBV7-9 with TRBJ2-7; D remains unclear. The germline V gene encodes CDR1 SEHNR and CDR2 FQNEAQ (reference sequence). Trimming pared 5 bases from V and 2 bases from J, leaving 10 bases between. The CDR3 extends over 13 amino acids. The CDR3 DNA reads TGTGCCAGCAGCCGTATCACACCCTACGAGCAGTACTTC. Translating gives CASSRITPYEQYF.

This clonotype was counted at least ten times. J is TRBJ2-1 and V is TRBV7-2; D gene ambiguous. The CDR3 contains 15 residues. The V gene's germline CDR1 is SGHTA and CDR2 FQGNSA. V was cut by 3 bases and J by 0 bases, with 9 bases left in between. The CDR3 region has the DNA TGTGCCAGCAGCTTTACCCAGATCTCCTACAATGAGCAGTTCTTC. Protein product: CASSFTQISYNEQFF.

This clonotype has more than one count but fewer than ten. The chain combines TRBV5-1 with TRBJ2-7; D ambiguous. CDR3 length: 14 residues. Germline lookup yields CDR1 SGHRS and CDR2 YFSETQ. Between the trimmed V and J ends, which lost 4 bases and 6 bases, there was a span of 17 bases. The CDR3 region has the DNA TGCGCCAGCAGCCGAGACGACGTAGCTTCCGAGCAGTACTTC. Protein: CASSRDDVASEQYF.

This clonotype was picked up many times. The J gene is TRBJ1-2, the V gene TRBV7-9; the D is unclear. Deletions cut 1 base from V and 10 bases from J, with 10 bases between. Germline CDR1 and CDR2: SEHNR and FQNEAQ (reference sequence). This CDR3 has 12 amino acids. CDR3 protein: CASSLEKAPYTF. DNA for the CDR3: TGTGCCAGCAGCTTAGAAAAGGCCCCCTACACCTTC.

The V and J genes are TRBV28 and TRBJ2-7; maybe TRBD1 (6 bases). The CDR3 runs to 12 residues. Between the trimmed V and J ends, which lost 11 bases and 2 bases, there was a span of 13 bases. The germline V gene encodes CDR1 MDHEN and CDR2 SYDVKM. The CDR3 DNA is TGTGCCGTCGGACAGACCGCCTACGAGCAGTACTTC. It codes for CAVGQTAYEQYF.